This TCR beta chain comes out of a study of post-analysis software for immune sequencing data. cDNA libraries for TCR beta contained unique molecular identifiers. TCRdb re-analysed the PCR reads in MiXCR, keeping a single row per CDR3 protein. Among some 690,000 distinct CDR3 sequences listed, roughly 29% were seen once. Sequenced input: blood. The receptor was isolated from a girl under 18 with multiple sclerosis.

CDR3 residues: CASSLFGTPSSYEQYF. The CDR3 DNA is TGTGCCAGCAGTTTATTCGGGACTCCCAGCTCCTACGAGCAGTACTTC. V gene TRBV28 combines with J gene TRBJ2-7; D perhaps matches TRBD2 (6 bases). The CDR3 is 16 amino acids. The V gene lost 1 base and the J gene lost 0 bases, with 13 bases spanning the gap. The germline V gene has CDR1 MDHEN and CDR2 SYDVKM.